The 30 T cell receptor beta chains listed next were all sequenced from one sample in a study of blood T cell repertoires in COVID-19. Using immunoSEQ multiplex PCR, the repertoire was profiled, and TCRdb retains in-frame clones only, with some absent. The sample yields some 150,000 clones, about 80% seen once. The specimen was peripheral blood. The receptors stem from a woman aged 60-70 years with acute or convalescent COVID-19.

There are a few counts of this clone. The CDR3 DNA reads TGTGCCAGTAGTATCGGCGGCAGAGAAAAACTGTTTTTT. It translates to CASSIGGREKLFF. The chain carries TRBV19 and TRBJ1-4; no clear D. The length of the CDR3 is 13 residues. In germline, CDR1 is LNHDA, CDR2 SQIVND (reference sequence). Between the trimmed V and J ends, which lost 3 bases and 8 bases, there was a span of 10 bases.

The rearrangement links TRBV7-6 to TRBJ2-5; 7 bases line up with TRBD2. Germline V gives CDR1 SGHVS, CDR2 FNYEAQ. This CDR3 is built from 17 residues. The ends lost 5 bases at V and 1 base at J; junction bases unmatched: 13. The CDR3 coding sequence is TGTGCCAGCAGCCAGATAGCGGGTCCTTCACTCCAAGAGACCCAGTACTTC. This codes for CASSQIAGPSLQETQYF.

CDR3 loop: CAAGTSGTSYTDTQYF. CDR3 sequence (DNA): TGTGCAGCCGGGACTAGCGGCACTAGTTACACAGATACGCAGTATTTT. The chain uses TRBV19 and TRBJ2-3, with TRBD2 matching 11 bases. CDR3 length equals 16 residues. In germline, CDR1 is LNHDA, CDR2 SQIVND (reference sequence).

The V and J genes are TRBV7-9 and TRBJ1-2; tentative D call: TRBD1 (5 bases). Trimming stripped 4 bases from V and 8 bases from J, with 17 bases between. The CDR3 has 14 amino acids. In germline, CDR1 is SEHNR, CDR2 FQNEAQ (reference sequence). The DNA for the CDR3 is TGTGCCAGCAGCTCGCAGGGCCCTAATGGGGGCTACACCTTC. Amino acid sequence: CASSSQGPNGGYTF.

This clone was detected a few times. The chain carries TRBV7-9 and TRBJ1-4, with TRBD1 matching 9 bases. Germline assignment: CDR1 SEHNR and CDR2 FQNEAQ (reference sequence). This CDR3 has 16 amino acids. The V gene end was trimmed by 5 bases and the J gene end by 5 bases; junction bases not matched to a gene: 9. CDR3 sequence: CASSAQGTGGNEKLFF. CDR3 sequence (DNA): TGTGCCAGCAGCGCTCAGGGCACAGGGGGCAATGAAAAACTGTTTTTT.

The chain combines TRBV30 with TRBJ1-4; D gene uncertain. The CDR3 is made up of 15 amino acids. Germline loops: CDR1 GTSNPN, CDR2 SVGIG (reference sequence). The CDR3 spells CGMRAGPATNEKLFF. CDR3 nucleotides: TGTGGCATGAGGGCAGGACCTGCAACTAATGAAAAACTGTTTTTT.

This clone has only one observation. The gene calls are TRBV4-1 and TRBJ1-2; D not resolved. Germline CDR1 and CDR2: MGHRA and YSYEKL. V lost 4 bases, J lost 5 bases, and 17 bases lay in between. This CDR3 is 15 amino acids long. The CDR3 spells CASSPTPLEAYGYTF. CDR3 bases: TGCGCCAGCAGCCCGACACCCTTGGAGGCTTATGGCTACACCTTC.

The chain has TRBV6-5 and TRBJ1-2; D not resolved. CDR3 length: 12 residues. CDR1 and CDR2 (germline): MNHEY, SVGAGI. V lost 4 bases, J lost 4 bases, and 7 bases lay in between. The CDR3 DNA is TGTGCCAGCAGTTCCACAATCTATGGCTACACCTTC. It yields the protein CASSSTIYGYTF.

This clone was seen a single time. This rearrangement joins TRBV12-3 or TRBV12-4 to TRBJ1-2; maybe TRBD1 (5 bases). The CDR3 covers 13 residues. Trimming took off 0 bases at V and 8 bases at J, with 10 bases between the two ends. The CDR3 region is CASSLARGNGYTF. The CDR3, as DNA: TGTGCCAGCAGTTTAGCGCGGGGGAACGGCTACACCTTC.

The V gene is TRBV11-2, the J gene TRBJ1-2; possibly TRBD1 for D (6 bases). V was pared by 7 bases and J by 7 bases, with 19 bases between. The CDR3 has 14 residues. CDR1 SGHAT and CDR2 FQNNGV come from the germline V gene. The CDR3 spells CASTEPGGLGGYTF. The CDR3 DNA reads as TGTGCCAGCACCGAACCCGGGGGGCTAGGTGGCTACACCTTC.

This chain uses TRBV6-6 with TRBJ2-7; 9 bases are shared with TRBD1. This CDR3 comprises 15 residues. V was clipped by 8 bases and J by 6 bases; unmatched bases: 14. The germline gives CDR1 MNHNY, CDR2 SVGAGI (reference sequence). CDR3 bases: TGTGCCAGCCACCCTACGGACAGGGGAGGTGGCGAGCAGTACTTC. It specifies CASHPTDRGGGEQYF.

The chain has TRBV19 and TRBJ1-2, with D possibly TRBD1 on 6 matching bases. Germline values: CDR1 LNHDA, CDR2 SQIVND (reference sequence). CDR3 length equals 15 residues. Trimming pared 6 bases from V and 4 bases from J, leaving 18 bases between. The CDR3 reads CASRVAWTDPYGYTF. The DNA of the CDR3 is TGTGCCAGTAGGGTCGCTTGGACAGACCCCTATGGCTACACCTTC.

This chain's CDR3 is CAISESGFSLFF. In nucleotides, the CDR3 is TGTGCCATCAGTGAGTCGGGCTTCTCATTGTTTTTT. The J gene is TRBJ1-4, the V gene TRBV10-3; D gene ambiguous. Per the germline V gene, CDR1 is ENHRY and CDR2 is SYGVKD. The CDR3 spans 12 residues. V was trimmed by 0 bases and J by 15 bases, leaving 11 bases between them.

CDR3 sequence: CASSWGGDEKLFF. The CDR3 bases are TGTGCCAGCAGCTGGGGGGGAGATGAAAAACTGTTTTTT. The gene calls are TRBV5-5 and TRBJ1-4; tentatively, D is TRBD1 (5 bases). Germline CDR1 SGHKS, CDR2 YYEKEE (reference sequence). V lost 3 bases, J lost 6 bases, and 9 bases lay in between. There are 13 residues in the CDR3.

The rearrangement joins TRBV18 to TRBJ1-2; 7 bases align to TRBD1. The germline gives CDR1 KGHSH, CDR2 LQKENI. V lost 3 bases to trimming and J lost 4 bases; unmatched junction nucleotides: 14. The CDR3 length is 17 residues. The CDR3 reads CASSPTGATGSSYGYTF. CDR3 sequence (DNA): TGTGCCAGCTCACCCACGGGGGCGACAGGGTCTAGCTATGGCTACACCTTC.

Here the CDR3 DNA reads TGCGCCAGCAGCCACCGGACTAGCGGGAGCACAGATACGCAGTATTTT. Translation: CASSHRTSGSTDTQYF. The chain carries TRBV5-1 and TRBJ2-3; 11 bases align to TRBD2. The trim removed 4 bases at V and 0 bases at J, leaving 4 bases unmatched. This CDR3 has 16 amino acids. From germline, CDR1 is SGHRS and CDR2 YFSETQ.

The rearrangement joins TRBV2 to TRBJ2-7, with D unresolved. The CDR3 is 15 amino acids. Per the germline V gene, CDR1 is SNHLY and CDR2 is FYNNEI. V was cut by 4 bases and J by 0 bases, with 13 bases left in between. Here the CDR3 reads CASSVGLSSSYEQYV. The CDR3 DNA follows: TGTGCCAGCAGTGTGGGCCTCTCGAGCTCCTACGAGCAGTACGTC.

The rearrangement links TRBV5-1 to TRBJ2-1, with D maybe TRBD1 (5 bases). V lost 6 bases and J 0 bases, leaving 13 bases between the germline ends. CDR3 size: 15 residues. The germline V gene encodes CDR1 SGHRS and CDR2 YFSETQ. This chain's CDR3 is CASNQQASSYNEQFF. The CDR3 DNA reads TGCGCCAGCAACCAACAGGCCAGCTCCTACAATGAGCAGTTCTTC.

The chain recombines TRBV6-1 with TRBJ2-1, with 9 bases fitting TRBD2. The CDR3 has 15 residues. J lost 6 bases, V lost 2 bases, and 5 bases had no gene match. The germline CDR1 and CDR2 sequences are MNHNS and SASEGT. The CDR3 DNA reads TGTGCCAGCAGTGAAAGTGGACTAGCGACCAATGAGCAGTTCTTC. This codes for CASSESGLATNEQFF.

The rearrangement uses TRBV27 and TRBJ1-2, with TRBD1 matching 9 bases. The CDR3 is made up of 16 amino acids. Germline CDR1 MNHEY, CDR2 SMNVEV (reference sequence). V shed 3 bases, J shed 3 bases, and the junction held 8 bases outside the gene matches. CDR3 amino acids: CASSFLPGQGYYGYTF. The CDR3 DNA sequence: TGTGCCAGCAGTTTCCTCCCGGGACAGGGCTACTATGGCTACACCTTC.

The chain is built from TRBV5-1 and TRBJ1-4; the D is unclear. The CDR3 has 14 residues. Trimming removed 5 bases from V and 0 bases from J, with 8 bases in between. The germline V gene has CDR1 SGHRS and CDR2 YFSETQ. The CDR3 region is CASRERSTNEKLFF. CDR3 nucleotides: TGCGCCAGCAGAGAGAGATCAACTAATGAAAAACTGTTTTTT.

CDR3: CASSSRGGGGNEQFF. The CDR3, as DNA: TGTGCCAGCAGTTCAAGGGGGGGAGGAGGCAATGAGCAGTTCTTC. The J gene is TRBJ2-1, the V gene TRBV7-6, with D maybe TRBD2 (7 bases). Trimming left V 6 bases short and J 6 bases short, with 18 bases between. The CDR3 covers 15 residues. CDR1 SGHVS and CDR2 FNYEAQ come from the germline V gene.

The rearrangement joins TRBV5-1 to TRBJ2-5, with 7 positions matching TRBD1. Germline V gives CDR1 SGHRS, CDR2 YFSETQ. Trimming cost V 0 bases and J 6 bases; bases outside gene matches: 11. The CDR3 runs 16 residues. The CDR3 loop reads CASSLEPQGDKQTQYF. For the CDR3, the DNA is TGCGCCAGCAGCTTGGAGCCCCAGGGGGACAAACAGACCCAGTACTTC. Combining the CDR3 with reference TRBV5-1 and TRBJ2-5 gives the whole variable domain KAGVTQTPRYLIKTRGQQVTLSCSPISGHRSVSWYQQTPGQGLQFLFEYFSETQRNKGNFPGRFSGRQFSNSRSEMNVSTLELGDSALYLCASSLEPQGDKQTQYFGPGTRLLVL.

The CDR3 coding sequence is TGTGCCAGCAGCCGGGACAGGGATAATCAGCCCCAGCATTTT. This encodes CASSRDRDNQPQHF. V usage is TRBV3-1 (or the pseudogene TRBV3-2) and J usage is TRBJ1-5; 9 bases match TRBD1. This CDR3 has 14 amino acids. The ends lost 4 bases at V and 4 bases at J; junction bases unmatched: 2. CDR1 is LGHDT, CDR2 YNNKEL, per germline (reference sequence).

The rearrangement links TRBV4-1 to TRBJ2-2; TRBD2 aligns across 8 bases. J gave up 4 bases and V 4 bases, and 5 bases lay outside the gene matches. The germline gives CDR1 MGHRA, CDR2 YSYEKL. The CDR3 length is 15 residues. CDR3: CASSRAGEGTGELFF. As DNA, the CDR3 is TGCGCCAGCAGCCGAGCGGGGGAGGGCACCGGGGAGCTGTTTTTT.

The rearrangement uses TRBV2 and TRBJ1-6; D possibly corresponds to TRBD1 (5 bases). CDR1 is SNHLY, CDR2 FYNNEI, per germline. V lost 7 bases, J lost 10 bases, and 14 bases lay in between. The CDR3 contains 13 residues. Here the CDR3 reads CASNPLGGSPLHF. For the CDR3, the DNA is TGTGCCAGCAATCCCCTCGGGGGATCACCCCTCCACTTT.

The chain links TRBV3-1 (or the pseudogene TRBV3-2) to TRBJ2-3; 7 bases fit TRBD1. Germline V CDR1 and CDR2: LGHDT, YNNKEL (reference sequence). Trimming removed 4 bases from V and 0 bases from J; junction bases left unmatched: 10. The CDR3 spans 17 residues. CDR3 region: CASSLTGQPTSTDTQYF. CDR3 nucleotide sequence: TGTGCCAGCAGCCTAACGGGACAGCCGACAAGCACAGATACGCAGTATTTT.

The V call is TRBV7-9, the J call TRBJ1-2; D unresolved. With 7 bases removed from V and 9 bases from J, the gap between germline ends came to 18 bases. The CDR3 runs 13 residues. Germline V CDR1 and CDR2: SEHNR, FQNEAQ (reference sequence). CDR3 loop: CASTYPGRMSYTF. Here the CDR3 DNA reads TGTGCCAGCACTTACCCCGGCAGGATGAGCTACACCTTC.

This clone has a handful of counts. The CDR3 DNA reads TGTGCTAGTGGTTTGTACAGCCTCAGTGGGGACAGGGCATCCGAGCAGTACTTC. Its translation: CASGLYSLSGDRASEQYF. This chain uses TRBV12-5 with TRBJ2-7, with 9 bases that match TRBD1. Germline V gives CDR1 LGHNT, CDR2 FRNRAP. CDR3 length: 18 amino acids. Trimming cost V 2 bases and J 6 bases; bases outside gene matches: 17.

This clone was counted only a few times. V usage is TRBV19 and J usage is TRBJ1-2, with D tentatively TRBD1 (6 bases). This CDR3 region has 15 residues. The V end lost 6 bases, the J end lost 4 bases, and 18 bases lay between the germline ends. Per germline, CDR1 LNHDA and CDR2 SQIVND (reference sequence). CDR3 in amino acids: CASSPPRGGGYGYTF. CDR3 DNA: TGTGCCAGTAGCCCCCCTAGGGGGGGCGGCTATGGCTACACCTTC.